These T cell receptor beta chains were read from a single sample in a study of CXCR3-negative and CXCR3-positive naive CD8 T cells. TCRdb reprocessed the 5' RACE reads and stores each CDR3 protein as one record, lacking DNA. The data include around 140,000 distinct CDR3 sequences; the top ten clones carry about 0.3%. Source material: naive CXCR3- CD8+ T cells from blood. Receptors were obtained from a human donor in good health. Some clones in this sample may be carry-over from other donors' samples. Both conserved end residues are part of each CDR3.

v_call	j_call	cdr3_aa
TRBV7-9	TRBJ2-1	CASSSPRGYNEQFF
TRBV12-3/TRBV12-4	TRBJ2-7	CASSLTAYEKYF
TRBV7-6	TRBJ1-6	CASSLRAYPTSPLHF
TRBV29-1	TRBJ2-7	CSGTGAYEQYF
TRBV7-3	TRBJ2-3	CASSLGASVTDTQYF
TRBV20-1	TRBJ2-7	CSARDSLGASYEQYF
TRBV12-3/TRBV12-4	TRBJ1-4	CASSFSWREKLFF
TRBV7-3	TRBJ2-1	CASSPDGGRYNEQFF
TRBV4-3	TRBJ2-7	CASSQDLSRVDEQYF
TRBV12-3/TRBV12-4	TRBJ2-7	CASSPLRSSEQYF
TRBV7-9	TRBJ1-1	CASSVEQGTNTEAFF
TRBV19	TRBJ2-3	CASTFTGWGGPDTQYF
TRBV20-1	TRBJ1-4	CSARDLIGGRPEKLFF
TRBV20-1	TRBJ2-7	CSARALDGVGGYEQYF
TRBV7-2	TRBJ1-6	CASSLESISKYNSPLHF
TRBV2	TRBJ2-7	CASNRAGNEQYF
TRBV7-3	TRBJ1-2	CASSLETGGYYGYTF
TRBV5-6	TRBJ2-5	CASSWDRTFQETQYF
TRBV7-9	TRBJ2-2	CASRESVGANTGELFF
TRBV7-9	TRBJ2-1	CASSLSPQGYEQFF
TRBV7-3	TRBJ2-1	CASSLNFDNEQFF
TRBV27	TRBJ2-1	CASSLSSDLSYNEQFF
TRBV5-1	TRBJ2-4	CASSLEMENIQYF
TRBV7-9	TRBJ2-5	CASVTGAPAETQYF
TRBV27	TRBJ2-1	CASWTGTSGGANYNEQFF
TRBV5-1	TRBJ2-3	CASSLGGGQFTDTQYF
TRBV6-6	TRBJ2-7	CARSYRDSRYEQYF
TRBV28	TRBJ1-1	CASSLRDREAFF
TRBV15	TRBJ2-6	CATSRWAGTGSGANVLTF
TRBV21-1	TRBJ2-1	CAKGGEGYNEQFF
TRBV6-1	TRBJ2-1	CASKPPTGNNEQFF
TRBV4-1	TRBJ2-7	CASSQDRDTSYEQYF
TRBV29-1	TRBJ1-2	CSSSGDYGYTF
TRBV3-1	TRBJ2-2	CASSQTSGSNTGELFF
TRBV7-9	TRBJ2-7	CASSPGVEQYF
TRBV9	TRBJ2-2	CASSVVANTGELFF
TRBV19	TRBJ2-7	CASSIGPDYEQYF
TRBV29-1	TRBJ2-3	CSVEDLPGTDTQYF
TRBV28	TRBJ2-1	CASSARALTTDEQFF
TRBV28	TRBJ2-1	CASSYPSGIEQFF
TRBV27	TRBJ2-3	CASSPIRLAGDADTQYF